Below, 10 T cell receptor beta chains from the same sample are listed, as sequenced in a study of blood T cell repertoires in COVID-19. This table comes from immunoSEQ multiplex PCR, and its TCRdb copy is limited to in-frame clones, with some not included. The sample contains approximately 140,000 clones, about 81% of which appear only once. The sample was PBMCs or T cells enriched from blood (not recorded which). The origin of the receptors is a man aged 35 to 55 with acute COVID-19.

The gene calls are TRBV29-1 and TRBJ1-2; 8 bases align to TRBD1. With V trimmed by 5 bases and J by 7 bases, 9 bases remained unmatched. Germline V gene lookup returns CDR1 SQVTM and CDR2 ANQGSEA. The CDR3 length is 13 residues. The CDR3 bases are TGCAGCGTTTCTGGACAGGGTTGGACTGGCTACACCTTC. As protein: CSVSGQGWTGYTF.

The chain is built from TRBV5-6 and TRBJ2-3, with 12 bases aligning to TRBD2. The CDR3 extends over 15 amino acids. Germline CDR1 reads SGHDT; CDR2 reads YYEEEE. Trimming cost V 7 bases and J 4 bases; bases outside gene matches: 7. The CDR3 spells CASFLAGGYADTQYF. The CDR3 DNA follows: TGTGCCAGCTTTCTAGCGGGGGGGTACGCAGATACGCAGTATTTT.

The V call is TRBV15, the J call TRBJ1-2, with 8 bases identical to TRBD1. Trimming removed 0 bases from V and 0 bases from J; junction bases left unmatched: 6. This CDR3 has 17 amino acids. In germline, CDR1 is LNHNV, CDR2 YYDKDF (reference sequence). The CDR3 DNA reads TGTGCCACCAGCAGAGAAGGAACAGGGGGAGCTAACTATGGCTACACCTTC. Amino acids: CATSREGTGGANYGYTF.

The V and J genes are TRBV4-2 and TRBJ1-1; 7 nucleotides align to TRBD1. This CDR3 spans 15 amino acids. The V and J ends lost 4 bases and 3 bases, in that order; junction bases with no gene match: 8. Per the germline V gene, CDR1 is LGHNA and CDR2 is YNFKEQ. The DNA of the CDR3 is TGTGCCAGCAGCCGAAACAGGGGCAGGGACACTGAAGCTTTCTTT. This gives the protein CASSRNRGRDTEAFF.

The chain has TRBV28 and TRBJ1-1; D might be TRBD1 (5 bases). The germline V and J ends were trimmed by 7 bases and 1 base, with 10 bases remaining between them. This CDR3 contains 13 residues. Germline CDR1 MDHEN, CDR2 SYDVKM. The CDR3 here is CASIGQSNTEAFF. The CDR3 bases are TGTGCCAGCATCGGACAATCGAACACTGAAGCTTTCTTT.

This chain's CDR3 is CASRAASSNQPQHF. The DNA of the CDR3 is TGTGCCAGCAGGGCGGCCTCTAGCAATCAGCCCCAGCATTTT. This chain connects TRBV6-5 to TRBJ1-5, with D uncertain. V lost 6 bases and J lost 0, with 9 bases in between. Germline lookup yields CDR1 MNHEY and CDR2 SVGAGI. The CDR3 consists of 14 residues.

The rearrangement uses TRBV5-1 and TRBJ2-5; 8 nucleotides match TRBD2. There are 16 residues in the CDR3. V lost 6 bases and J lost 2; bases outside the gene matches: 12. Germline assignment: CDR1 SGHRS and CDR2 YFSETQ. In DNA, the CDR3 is TGCGCCAGCAACCTTCAAGCGGGACTAGATCAAGAGACCCAGTACTTC. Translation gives CASNLQAGLDQETQYF. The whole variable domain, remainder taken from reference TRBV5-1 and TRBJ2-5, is KAGVTQTPRYLIKTRGQQVTLSCSPISGHRSVSWYQQTPGQGLQFLFEYFSETQRNKGNFPGRFSGRQFSNSRSEMNVSTLELGDSALYLCASNLQAGLDQETQYFGPGTRLLVL.

Here the CDR3 DNA reads TGTGCCAGCAGTGAAATACGAGCGGAGACCCAGTACTTC. Translating it yields CASSEIRAETQYF. The chain combines TRBV6-1 with TRBJ2-5; the D is unclear. The CDR3 consists of 13 residues. The V gene lost 2 bases and the J gene lost 5 bases, with 9 bases spanning the gap. Germline V gene lookup returns CDR1 MNHNS and CDR2 SASEGT.

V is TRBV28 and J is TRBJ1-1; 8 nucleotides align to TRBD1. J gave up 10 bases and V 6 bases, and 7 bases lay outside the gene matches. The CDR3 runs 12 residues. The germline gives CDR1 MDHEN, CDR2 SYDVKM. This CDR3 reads CASSPGTGVAFF. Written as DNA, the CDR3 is TGTGCCAGCAGCCCGGGGACAGGCGTAGCTTTCTTT.

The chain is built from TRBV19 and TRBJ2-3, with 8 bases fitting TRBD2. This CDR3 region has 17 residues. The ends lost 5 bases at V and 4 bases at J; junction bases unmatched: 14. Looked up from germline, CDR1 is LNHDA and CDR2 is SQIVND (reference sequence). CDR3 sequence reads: CASSGAGSGRLADTQYF. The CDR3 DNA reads TGTGCCAGTAGTGGGGCAGGGAGCGGGAGATTAGCAGATACGCAGTATTTT.